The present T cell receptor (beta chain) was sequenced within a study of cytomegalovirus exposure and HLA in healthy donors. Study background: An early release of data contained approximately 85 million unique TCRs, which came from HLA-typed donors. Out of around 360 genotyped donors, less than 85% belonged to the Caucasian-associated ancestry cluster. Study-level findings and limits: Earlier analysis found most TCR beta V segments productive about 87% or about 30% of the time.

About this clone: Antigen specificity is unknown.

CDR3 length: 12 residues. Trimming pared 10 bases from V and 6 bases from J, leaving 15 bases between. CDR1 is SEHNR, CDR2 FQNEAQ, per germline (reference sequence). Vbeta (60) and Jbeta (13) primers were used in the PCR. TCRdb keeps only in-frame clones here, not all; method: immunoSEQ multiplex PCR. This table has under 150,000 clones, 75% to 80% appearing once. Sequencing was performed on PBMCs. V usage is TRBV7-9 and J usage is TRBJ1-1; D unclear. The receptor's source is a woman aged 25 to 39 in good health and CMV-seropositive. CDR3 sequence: CATTGMSPEAFF. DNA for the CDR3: TGTGCCACCACGGGGATGAGCCCTGAAGCTTTCTTT.